One and the same sample provided the 21 T cell receptor beta chains below, sequenced in a study of shared T cell receptors in the human thymus. Libraries were prepared by immunoSEQ multiplex PCR; TCRdb keeps only in-frame clonotypes and omits some of them. This sample has a few hundred thousand clones, with 95% found just once. The specimen was thymocytes. The receptors come from a human donor.

The J gene is TRBJ2-1, the V gene TRBV7-2; a possible D gene is TRBD2 (5 bases). This CDR3 has 16 amino acids. Between the trimmed V and J ends, which lost 0 bases and 5 bases, there was a span of 14 bases. The germline V gene encodes CDR1 SGHTA and CDR2 FQGNSA. The CDR3 coding sequence is TGTGCCAGCAGCTTAGCGTTGGTGGGAGACAACAATGAGCAGTTCTTC. Translating gives CASSLALVGDNNEQFF.

The CDR3 sequence: CASSQALAGEGAGELFF. CDR3 DNA sequence: TGCGCCAGCAGCCAAGCACTAGCGGGAGAGGGGGCCGGGGAGCTGTTTTTT. The genes are TRBV4-1 and TRBJ2-2; 11 nucleotides agree with TRBD2. The J segment lost 6 bases and the V segment lost 1 base, leaving 7 bases of the junction unmatched. Germline CDR1 is MGHRA and CDR2 is YSYEKL. CDR3 length: 17 amino acids.

CDR3 nucleotides: TGTGCCAGTACCCTATATAGATGGGGCAAACAAGAGACCCAGTACTTC. Encoded protein: CASTLYRWGKQETQYF. J is TRBJ2-5 and V is TRBV19; possibly TRBD1 for D (5 bases). Germline CDR1 LNHDA, CDR2 SQIVND (reference sequence). This CDR3 contains 16 residues. V lost 7 bases to trimming and J lost 2 bases, with 20 bases between them.

The rearrangement joins TRBV28 to TRBJ1-5; 7 bases match TRBD1. V gave up 5 bases and J gave up 4 bases; unmatched junction bases: 8. The CDR3 covers 15 residues. The germline V gene has CDR1 MDHEN and CDR2 SYDVKM. The CDR3, as DNA: TGTGCCAGCAGTACCCGACAGGGAGGTAATCAGCCCCAGCATTTT. Translated, it gives CASSTRQGGNQPQHF.

This chain connects TRBV28 to TRBJ2-7, with D perhaps TRBD1 (6 bases). Trimming left V 3 bases short and J 3 bases short, with 15 bases between. CDR1 and CDR2 from the germline V gene are MDHEN and SYDVKM. The CDR3 consists of 15 residues. This CDR3 reads CASSFGQPAVYEQYF. CDR3 DNA sequence: TGTGCCAGCAGTTTCGGACAGCCCGCCGTCTACGAGCAGTACTTC.

The chain uses TRBV4-2 and TRBJ2-3, with 8 bases fitting TRBD2. The V segment lost 1 base and the J segment 5 bases; nucleotides outside the gene matches: 11. In germline, CDR1 is LGHNA, CDR2 YNFKEQ. The CDR3 totals 17 residues. CDR3 bases: TGTGCCAGCAGCCAAGGGAAGACTAGCGCGAAAATAGATACGCAGTATTTT. Translating gives CASSQGKTSAKIDTQYF.

The rearrangement uses TRBV27 and TRBJ2-7, with 8 bases lining up with TRBD1. Trimming removed 6 bases from V and 4 bases from J; junction bases left unmatched: 11. This CDR3 spans 15 amino acids. The germline CDR1 and CDR2 sequences are MNHEY and SMNVEV (reference sequence). The CDR3 coding sequence is TGTGCCAGCAGAAGACAGGGGCCGGGCAGTTACGAGCAGTACTTC. Translating gives CASRRQGPGSYEQYF.

The chain recombines TRBV29-1 with TRBJ2-1, with TRBD2 matching 9 bases. The CDR3 consists of 20 residues. The V segment lost 3 bases and the J segment 1 base; nucleotides outside the gene matches: 19. Germline-derived CDR1 and CDR2 are SQVTM and ANQGSEA. The CDR3 protein is CSVEREGPGPPGVSYNEQFF. The CDR3 coding sequence is TGCAGCGTTGAGCGGGAGGGCCCCGGGCCCCCGGGGGTTTCCTACAATGAGCAGTTCTTC.

V gene TRBV4-2 combines with J gene TRBJ2-7, with unresolved D. V gave up 0 bases and J gave up 2 bases, with 14 bases separating them. The CDR3 is 16 amino acids. Germline CDR1 LGHNA, CDR2 YNFKEQ. In DNA, the CDR3 is TGTGCCAGCAGCCAAGATTTTCCGATTATCCCCTACGAGCAGTACTTC. The encoded protein is CASSQDFPIIPYEQYF.

Only one count was recorded for this clone. The CDR3 nucleotides read TGTGCCAGCAGCCAAGATAAGCGGGCCCGCACAGATACGCAGTATTTT. This translates into CASSQDKRARTDTQYF. This chain links TRBV4-2 with TRBJ2-3, with D maybe TRBD2 (6 bases). The CDR3 is 16 amino acids. Trimming pared 0 bases from V and 1 base from J, leaving 11 bases between. Germline CDR1 is LGHNA and CDR2 is YNFKEQ.

The chain recombines TRBV29-1 with TRBJ2-6, with TRBD2 matching 9 bases. With V trimmed by 4 bases and J by 2 bases, 9 bases remained unmatched. Germline assignment: CDR1 SQVTM and CDR2 ANQGSEA. This CDR3 is built from 17 residues. The CDR3 spells CSVGVGGRVPGANVLTF. The DNA of the CDR3 is TGCAGCGTTGGTGTAGGCGGGAGGGTACCTGGGGCCAACGTCCTGACTTTC.

The rearrangement joins TRBV5-6 to TRBJ1-1; 7 bases match TRBD1. Trimming cost V 3 bases and J 6 bases; bases outside gene matches: 11. The CDR3 is made up of 15 amino acids. Germline values: CDR1 SGHDT, CDR2 YYEEEE. The CDR3 is CASSSLSGQLAEAFF. CDR3 sequence (DNA): TGTGCCAGCAGCTCCTTATCGGGACAGCTCGCTGAAGCTTTCTTT.

V is TRBV30 and J is TRBJ1-1; TRBD1 aligns across 7 bases. The V gene end was trimmed by 4 bases and the J gene end by 3 bases; junction bases not matched to a gene: 11. The CDR3 consists of 15 residues. CDR1 is GTSNPN, CDR2 SVGIG, per germline (reference sequence). CDR3 nucleotides: TGTGCCTGGACCTACCCCACTACAGGGGACACTGAAGCTTTCTTT. This codes for CAWTYPTTGDTEAFF.

The genes are TRBV21-1 and TRBJ2-1; the table's D call of TRBD2 was not tested on the DNA. TRBV21-1 is classified as a pseudogene. This CDR3 contains 16 residues. The CDR3 region is CASSKTQREGPGEQFF. CDR3 in DNA: TGTGCCAGCAGCAAAACTCAGCGGGAGGGCCCTGGTGAGCAGTTCTTC.

This clone was observed once. The J gene is TRBJ2-5, the V gene TRBV10-1; 9 nucleotides align to TRBD1. Germline V CDR1 and CDR2: WNHNN, SYGVQD (reference sequence). J was trimmed by 2 bases and V by 8 bases; bases with no gene match: 9. There are 15 residues in the CDR3. CDR3 residues: CASGTQGQGQETQYF. The CDR3 DNA sequence: TGCGCCAGCGGAACCCAGGGACAGGGTCAAGAGACCCAGTACTTC.

The rearrangement links TRBV10-1 to TRBJ2-1; D possibly matches TRBD1 or TRBD2 (6 bases each). The CDR3 sequence is 15 residues long. The germline gives CDR1 WNHNN, CDR2 SYGVQD (reference sequence). V was clipped by 10 bases and J by 4 bases, with 20 bases between them. In DNA form, the CDR3 reads TGCGCCACCAAGGGGGGTAGCGGCAATTACAATGAGCAGTTCTTC. Translated: CATKGGSGNYNEQFF.

The chain combines TRBV7-2 with TRBJ2-7; D is possibly TRBD1 or TRBD2 (5 bases each). Between the trimmed V and J ends, which lost 1 base and 1 base, there was a span of 14 bases. This CDR3 contains 16 residues. The germline CDR1 and CDR2 sequences are SGHTA and FQGNSA. CDR3 sequence reads: CASSLVWRGASYEQYF. The CDR3 coding sequence is TGTGCCAGCAGCTTAGTCTGGAGAGGGGCATCCTACGAGCAGTACTTC.

The chain joins TRBV5-6 to TRBJ1-6; D ambiguous. Trimming took off 1 base at V and 2 bases at J, with 7 bases between the two ends. Germline CDR1 is SGHDT and CDR2 is YYEEEE. The CDR3 is 15 residues long. DNA of the CDR3: TGTGCCAGCAGCTTGCGGGCCCCCTATAATTCACCCCTCCACTTT. It is translated as CASSLRAPYNSPLHF.

This chain joins TRBV27 and TRBJ2-4; D not resolved. Germline V CDR1 and CDR2: MNHEY, SMNVEV (reference sequence). V was pared by 0 bases and J by 0 bases, with 12 bases between. The CDR3 is 17 residues long. The CDR3 DNA reads TGTGCCAGCAGTTTATCCGCCCGCAGGTTAGCCAAAAACATTCAGTACTTC. This encodes CASSLSARRLAKNIQYF.

The rearrangement links TRBV5-3 to TRBJ2-7, with 8 positions matching TRBD1. TRBV5-3 is placed among ORFs of uncertain function. The CDR3 contains 16 residues. V gave up 1 base and J gave up 0 bases; unmatched junction bases: 6. The CDR3 reads CARSLRQGLSSYEQYF. The CDR3, as DNA: TGTGCCAGAAGCTTGAGACAGGGGTTAAGCTCCTACGAGCAGTACTTC.

This chain joins TRBV14 and TRBJ2-3; TRBD2 matches at 8 bases. Germline CDR1 is SGHDN and CDR2 is FVKESK. With V trimmed by 4 bases and J by 6 bases, 6 bases remained unmatched. The CDR3 spans 14 residues. The CDR3 sequence: CASSPGLAGDTQYF. CDR3 bases: TGTGCCAGCAGCCCCGGACTAGCAGGCGATACGCAGTATTTT.